This T cell receptor (beta chain) was recorded in a study of tumor and adjacent non-tumor tissue in lung cancer. Study results and limitations: Compared with tumor, normal lung showed significantly lower TCR diversity. Tumor repertoires had a smaller top 100 clone share than normal lung.

As for this clonotype: Its cognate antigen is unknown. The germline gene is not matched at one end of the junction; a read error may be the cause.

Three rounds of nested PCR, following a modified ARM-PCR protocol, produced the TCRbeta library. Each CDR3 protein is one row after TCRdb ran MiXCR on the multiplex PCR reads. The sample yields 90,000 to 100,000 distinct CDR3 sequences, 80% seen once. This CDR3 spans 16 amino acids. The V gene's germline CDR1 is SGHVS and CDR2 FQNEAQ. No cell sorting was done before RNA was extracted from the tissue. The normal lung tissue was taken more than 3 cm from the tumor edge. What was sequenced was distant non-tumor lung tissue. The TCR was taken from a man aged 60-69 years with small cell lung cancer. This chain links TRBV7-8 with TRBJ2-2; 7 bases are a match to TRBD2. The CDR3 loop is CASNLIRRENTRELFF. The CDR3 DNA follows: TGTGCCAGCAACTTAATAAGGCGGGAGAACACCCGGGAGCTGTTTTTT.